The sample holds many counts of the clone carrying this T cell receptor beta chain. From germline, CDR1 is MNHEY and CDR2 SVGEGT. The V end was cut by 3 bases, the J end by 4 bases, with 10 bases between. The CDR3 loop spans 13 amino acids. The time point was: blood at routine non-recurrence follow-up after resection. Whole RNA, which was extracted from tumor, nontumor lung tissue or frozen PBMC, was sequenced without any cell sorting. The data belong to a study of spatial heterogeneity in lung cancer. Looking at the study overall: The approximately 69 donors had untreated early-stage non-small cell lung cancer. Detection of beta-chain sequences consistently exceeded that of alpha-chain sequences.

Single TCR cDNA molecules each had their own unique molecular identifier. MiXCR, applied by TCRdb to the 5' RACE reads, yields one record per CDR3 protein. The data show about 26,000 distinct CDR3 sequences, with about 5.6% seen just once and roughly 21% held by the top ten. This receptor was obtained from a male donor with early-stage non-small cell lung cancer. This specimen consisted of PBMCs, obtained at follow-up. The chain links TRBV6-2 or TRBV6-3 to TRBJ2-7; weak D call: TRBD1 (6 bases). The CDR3 sequence is CASSYGDIYEQYF. In nucleotides, the CDR3 is TGTGCCAGCAGTTATGGGGACATTTACGAGCAGTACTTC.